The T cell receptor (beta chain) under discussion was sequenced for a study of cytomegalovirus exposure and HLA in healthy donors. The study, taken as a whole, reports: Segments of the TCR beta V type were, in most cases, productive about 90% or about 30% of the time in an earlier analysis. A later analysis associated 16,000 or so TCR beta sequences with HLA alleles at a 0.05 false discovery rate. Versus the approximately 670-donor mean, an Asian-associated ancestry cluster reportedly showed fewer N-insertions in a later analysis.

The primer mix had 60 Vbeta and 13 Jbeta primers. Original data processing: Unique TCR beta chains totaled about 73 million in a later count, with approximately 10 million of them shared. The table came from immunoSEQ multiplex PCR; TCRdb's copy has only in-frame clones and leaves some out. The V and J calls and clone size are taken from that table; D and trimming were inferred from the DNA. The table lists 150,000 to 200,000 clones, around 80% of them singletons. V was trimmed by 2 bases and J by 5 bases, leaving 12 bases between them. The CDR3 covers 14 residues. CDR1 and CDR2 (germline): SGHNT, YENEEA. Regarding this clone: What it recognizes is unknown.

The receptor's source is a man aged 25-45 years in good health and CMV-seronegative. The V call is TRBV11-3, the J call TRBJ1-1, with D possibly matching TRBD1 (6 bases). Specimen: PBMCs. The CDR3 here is CASSLSGADTEAFF. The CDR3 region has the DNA TGTGCCAGCAGCTTATCAGGGGCGGATACTGAAGCTTTCTTT.